Below, one T cell receptor beta chain is given with its context. These data belong to a study of cytomegalovirus exposure and HLA in healthy donors. Trimming took 5 bases from V and 0 from J, leaving 13 bases between them. The length of the CDR3 is 15 residues. CDR1 and CDR2 from the germline V gene are LNHDA and SQIVND (reference sequence). PCR used 60 Vbeta primers and 13 Jbeta primers. The method was immunoSEQ multiplex PCR; TCRdb's version includes in-frame clones alone and lacks a portion of them. This sample has about 82,000 clones; 65% to 80% occur once, and the top ten carry around an eighth. The clonotype comes from a human donor in good health. This chain links TRBV19 with TRBJ1-2, with a possible D match to TRBD1 (6 bases). Material: PBMCs. CDR3 coding DNA: TGTGCCAGTAGTGCATTACAGGGCGCTAACTATGGCTACACCTTC. Translating it yields CASSALQGANYGYTF.